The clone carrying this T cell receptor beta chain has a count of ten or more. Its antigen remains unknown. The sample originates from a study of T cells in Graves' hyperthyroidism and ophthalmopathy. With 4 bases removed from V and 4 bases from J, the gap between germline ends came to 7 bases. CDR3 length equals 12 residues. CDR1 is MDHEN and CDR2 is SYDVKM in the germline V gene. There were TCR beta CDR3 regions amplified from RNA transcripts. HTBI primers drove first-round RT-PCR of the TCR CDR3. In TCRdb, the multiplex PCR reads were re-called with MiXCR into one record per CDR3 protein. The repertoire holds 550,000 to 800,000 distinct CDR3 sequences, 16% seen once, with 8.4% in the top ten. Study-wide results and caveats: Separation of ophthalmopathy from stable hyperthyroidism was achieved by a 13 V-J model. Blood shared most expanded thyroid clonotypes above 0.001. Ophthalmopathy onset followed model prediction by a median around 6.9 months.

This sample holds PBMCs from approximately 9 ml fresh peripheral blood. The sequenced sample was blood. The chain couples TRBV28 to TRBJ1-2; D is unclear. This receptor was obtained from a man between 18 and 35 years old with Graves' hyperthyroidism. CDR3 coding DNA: TGTGCCAGCAGTTACCGGAGCTATGGCTACACCTTC. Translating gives CASSYRSYGYTF.